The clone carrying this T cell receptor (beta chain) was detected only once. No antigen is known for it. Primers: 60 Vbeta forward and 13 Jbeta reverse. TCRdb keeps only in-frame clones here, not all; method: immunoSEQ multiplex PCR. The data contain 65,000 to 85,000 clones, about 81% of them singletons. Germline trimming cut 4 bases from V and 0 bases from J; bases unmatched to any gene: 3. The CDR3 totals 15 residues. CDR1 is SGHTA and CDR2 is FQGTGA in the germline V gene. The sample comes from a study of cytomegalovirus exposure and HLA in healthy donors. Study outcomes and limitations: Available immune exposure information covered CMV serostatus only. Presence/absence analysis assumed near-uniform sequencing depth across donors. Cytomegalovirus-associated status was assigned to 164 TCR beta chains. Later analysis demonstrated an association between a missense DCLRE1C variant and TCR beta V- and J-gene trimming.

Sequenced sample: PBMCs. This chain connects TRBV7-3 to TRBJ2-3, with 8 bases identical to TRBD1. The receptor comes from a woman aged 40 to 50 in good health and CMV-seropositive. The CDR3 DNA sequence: TGTGCCAGCAGCTCGACAGGGGCTAGCACAGATACGCAGTATTTT. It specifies CASSSTGASTDTQYF.